These 15 T cell receptor beta chains share one sample of origin, sequenced in a study of glioma-infiltrating T cells. Using RNA template, CDR3s of TCR alpha and beta were amplified with iRepertoire arm-PCR. In TCRdb, the multiplex PCR reads were re-called with MiXCR into one record per CDR3 protein. The sample has 300,000 to 450,000 distinct CDR3 sequences, about two fifths seen once. Material: glioma tissue, nonneoplastic brain tissue, or PBMCs (not recorded which). All receptors derive from a human donor with low-grade glioma or glioblastoma, undergoing nonglioma brain surgery, or in good health (not recorded which).

This clonotype was counted ten times or more. The chain combines TRBV27 with TRBJ1-4; D call uncertain. The CDR3 is 16 amino acids. V was clipped by 5 bases and J by 5 bases, with 18 bases between them. The germline gives CDR1 MNHEY, CDR2 SMNVEV (reference sequence). The CDR3 loop reads CASSPQDSVGNEKLFF. The CDR3 DNA reads as TGTGCCAGCAGTCCCCAGGATTCAGTGGGAAATGAAAAACTGTTTTTT.

This clonotype showed up just a few times. V gene TRBV6-1 combines with J gene TRBJ1-4, with TRBD1 identical over 9 bases. The CDR3 is made up of 15 amino acids. The V segment lost 5 bases and the J segment 6 bases; nucleotides outside the gene matches: 7. The V gene's germline CDR1 is MNHNS and CDR2 SASEGT. The CDR3 sequence is CASSRTGTGHEKLFF. The CDR3 DNA sequence: TGTGCCAGCAGTCGGACCGGGACAGGGCATGAAAAACTGTTTTTT.

The genes are TRBV20-1 and TRBJ1-4; D might be TRBD1 (5 bases). Per germline, CDR1 DFQATT and CDR2 SNEGSKA (reference sequence). The CDR3 consists of 16 residues. Trimming took 3 bases from V and 5 from J, leaving 19 bases between them. The CDR3 region has the DNA TGCAGTGCTAGTCTTAATCCCGGGACGTCGAATGAAAAACTGTTTTTT. It yields the protein CSASLNPGTSNEKLFF.

This clonotype has at least ten counts. The V gene is TRBV20-1, the J gene TRBJ1-1, with D perhaps TRBD1 (5 bases). Germline assignment: CDR1 DFQATT and CDR2 SNEGSKA (reference sequence). The CDR3 totals 13 residues. Trimming pared 6 bases from V and 1 base from J, leaving 12 bases between. The CDR3: CSALGHPNTEAFF. DNA of the CDR3: TGCAGTGCCCTAGGACACCCGAACACTGAAGCTTTCTTT.

The chain uses TRBV10-2 and TRBJ1-3; 8 bases align to TRBD1. Germline-derived CDR1 and CDR2 are WSHSY and SAAADI. The length of the CDR3 is 15 residues. V shed 6 bases, J shed 0 bases, and the junction held 4 bases outside the gene matches. The CDR3 region has the DNA TGCGCCAGCAGACAGGGGGTTACCTCTGGAAACACCATATATTTT. Translating it yields CASRQGVTSGNTIYF.

Worth noting for this clonotype: Germline is not matched at one junction end, which may reflect a read error. The V gene is TRBV4-1, the J gene TRBJ1-1, with no clear D. This CDR3 contains 11 residues. The germline CDR1 and CDR2 sequences are MGHRA and YSYEKL. This CDR3 is CASGMNAEAFF. CDR3 nucleotides: TGCGCCAGCGGAATGAACGCTGAAGCTTTCTTT.

This clonotype was picked up many times. The chain combines TRBV6-5 with TRBJ2-7; TRBD1 matches 9 bases. Germline CDR1 reads MNHEY; CDR2 reads SVGAGI. The trim removed 2 bases at V and 1 base at J, leaving 3 bases unmatched. This CDR3 region has 15 residues. The CDR3 bases are TGTGCCAGCAGTTACGCCGGGACAGGGTCCTACGAGCAGTACTTC. It encodes CASSYAGTGSYEQYF.

At least ten counts were recorded for this clonotype. J is TRBJ2-7 and V is TRBV20-1, with D unresolved. This CDR3 has 16 amino acids. V lost 3 bases and J lost 3, with 21 bases in between. Germline loops: CDR1 DFQATT, CDR2 SNEGSKA (reference sequence). CDR3 bases: TGCAGTGCTAGTCATGGCGATACTCCAATCCTCTACGAGCAGTACTTC. This sequence encodes CSASHGDTPILYEQYF.

The rearrangement joins TRBV4-2 to TRBJ1-2; D remains unclear. CDR1 and CDR2 (germline): LGHNA, YNFKEQ. This CDR3 contains 16 residues. V was cut by 0 bases and J by 4 bases, with 15 bases left in between. CDR3 region: CASSQDRVDPSYGYTF. The CDR3 nucleotides read TGTGCCAGCAGCCAAGATCGGGTAGACCCCTCCTATGGCTACACCTTC.

V is TRBV20-1 and J is TRBJ2-2; D might be TRBD2 (5 bases). The CDR3 is 13 residues long. Germline V gives CDR1 DFQATT, CDR2 SNEGSKA (reference sequence). The V end lost 5 bases, the J end lost 3 bases, and 10 bases lay between the germline ends. CDR3 sequence (DNA): TGCAGTGCTCCGGACTTAGACACCGGGGAGCTGTTTTTT. Its translation: CSAPDLDTGELFF.

The chain joins TRBV12-3 or TRBV12-4 to TRBJ1-5, with D uncertain. Trimming pared 3 bases from V and 0 bases from J, leaving 6 bases between. The CDR3 consists of 14 residues. CDR3 sequence (DNA): TGTGCCAGCAGTTTCGACGGTAGCAATCAGCCCCAGCATTTT. It codes for CASSFDGSNQPQHF.

This clonotype appeared many times. The chain recombines TRBV6-2 or TRBV6-3 with TRBJ2-7, with 11 bases aligning to TRBD2. With 2 bases clipped from V and 0 bases from J, the junction kept 6 bases outside the gene matches. The CDR3 runs 17 residues. Looked up from germline, CDR1 is MNHEY and CDR2 is SVGEGT. Here the CDR3 reads CASSYPLLAGGSYEQYF. The CDR3 region has the DNA TGTGCCAGCAGTTACCCCCTTCTAGCGGGAGGCTCCTACGAGCAGTACTTC.

At least ten counts were recorded for this clonotype. The chain couples TRBV27 to TRBJ2-3; weak D call: TRBD2 (5 bases). Deletions cut 4 bases from V and 4 bases from J, with 18 bases between. The CDR3 sequence is 16 residues long. Looked up from germline, CDR1 is MNHEY and CDR2 is SMNVEV (reference sequence). The CDR3 DNA reads TGTGCCAGCAGTTCGATTGGGTTCTCCGGGGCAGATACGCAGTATTTT. It encodes CASSSIGFSGADTQYF.

Only a few counts were recorded for this clonotype. This rearrangement joins TRBV20-1 to TRBJ2-5, with TRBD2 identical over 15 bases. CDR1 is DFQATT and CDR2 is SNEGSKA in the germline V gene (reference sequence). This CDR3 has 18 amino acids. V trimming: 4 bases; J trimming: 1 base; junction bases outside the gene matches: 10. CDR3 loop: CSAILPGLAGGLQETQYF. The DNA of the CDR3 is TGCAGTGCTATCCTCCCGGGACTAGCGGGAGGCCTCCAAGAGACCCAGTACTTC.

This clonotype appeared many times. This chain joins TRBV12-3 or TRBV12-4 and TRBJ1-4, with D possibly TRBD1 on 6 matching bases. The CDR3 length is 16 residues. Between the trimmed V and J ends, which lost 5 bases and 7 bases, there was a span of 20 bases. The CDR3 region has the DNA TGTGCCAGCAGTACCCTTCGGTGGGGGGCGAGTGAAAAACTGTTTTTT. Its protein product is CASSTLRWGASEKLFF.